One and the same sample provided the 26 T cell receptor beta chains below, sequenced in a study of T-cell memory formation after mild COVID-19. Using its own MiXCR run on the 5' RACE reads, TCRdb lists one record per CDR3 protein. The sample lists around 310,000 distinct CDR3 sequences, 20% to 25% seen once, with around 20% in the top ten. The sequenced material came from PBMCs or a T cell subset sorted from them (not recorded which). Source of these receptors: a young man who had mild COVID-19 (a few samples of this study predate the infection). Cell type and time point are not known.

The sample holds a few counts of this clonotype. CDR3 coding DNA: TGTGCCAGCAGCGTAGCTCGGGCGCCAGATACGCAGTATTTT. Translation: CASSVARAPDTQYF. The chain links TRBV9 to TRBJ2-3; D gene ambiguous. Deletions cut 0 bases from V and 4 bases from J, with 9 bases between. The CDR3 is made up of 14 amino acids. Germline values: CDR1 SGDLS, CDR2 YYNGEE.

This clonotype has only a few counts. The J gene is TRBJ2-4, the V gene TRBV7-8; D uncertain. In germline, CDR1 is SGHVS, CDR2 FQNEAQ. This CDR3 spans 10 amino acids. In DNA form, the CDR3 reads TGTGCTACTACCCGGGACATTCAGTACTTC. It codes for CATTRDIQYF.

This clonotype occurred a few times. This rearrangement joins TRBV6-2 or TRBV6-3 to TRBJ2-7, with TRBD2 matching over 10 bases. Trimming cost V 7 bases and J 3 bases; bases outside gene matches: 9. The CDR3 has 15 residues. The V gene's germline CDR1 is MNHEY and CDR2 SVGEGT. CDR3 in DNA: TGTGCCAGCAAGCTAGCGGGGGATACGAGCTACGAGCAGTACTTC. Translation gives CASKLAGDTSYEQYF.

This clonotype was observed a handful of times. This sequence joins TRBV11-2 and TRBJ2-1; TRBD2 might be the D (7 bases). Trimming cost V 1 base and J 6 bases, with 10 bases left between them. CDR1 and CDR2 (germline): SGHAT, FQNNGV. The CDR3 spans 14 residues. The CDR3: CASSLVRGANEQFF. The DNA for the CDR3 is TGTGCCAGCAGCTTAGTACGGGGGGCCAATGAGCAGTTCTTC.

The chain employs TRBV7-9 and TRBJ1-6; 7 bases fit TRBD1. The V gene end was trimmed by 5 bases and the J gene end by 8 bases; junction bases not matched to a gene: 6. CDR1 is SEHNR and CDR2 is FQNEAQ in the germline V gene (reference sequence). CDR3 length equals 14 residues. CDR3 nucleotides: TGTGCCAGCAGCGTCCACGGACAGGATTCACCCCTCCACTTT. Translation: CASSVHGQDSPLHF.

There are a few counts of this clonotype. The V gene is TRBV5-1, the J gene TRBJ2-3; 9 bases agree with TRBD1. The germline gives CDR1 SGHRS, CDR2 YFSETQ. The CDR3 loop spans 15 amino acids. After removal of 1 base from V and 7 bases from J, the junction contained 7 bases not matched to a gene. The DNA for the CDR3 is TGCGCCAGCAGCTTGACGGGACAGGGAGGATATACGCAGTATTTT. Encoded protein: CASSLTGQGGYTQYF.

This clonotype was seen only a few times. The V and J genes are TRBV4-3 and TRBJ1-4; no definite D call. Germline CDR1 reads LGHNA; CDR2 reads YSLEER. Trimming stripped 1 base from V and 7 bases from J, with 16 bases between. This CDR3 has 16 amino acids. In DNA, the CDR3 is TGCGCCAGCAGCCAAGGCGCAAGCCTGGAGGGTGAAAAACTGTTTTTT. Its protein is CASSQGASLEGEKLFF.

J is TRBJ2-3 and V is TRBV6-4, with a possible D match to TRBD2 (5 bases). Per germline, CDR1 MRHNA and CDR2 SNTAGT. This CDR3 is built from 15 residues. V gave up 2 bases and J gave up 1 base, with 10 bases separating them. DNA of the CDR3: TGTGCCAGCAGTGACGGCGGGTGGGGCACAGATACGCAGTATTTT. This sequence encodes CASSDGGWGTDTQYF.

This clonotype was detected a few times. The rearrangement uses TRBV6-5 and TRBJ2-3; no reliable D call. Germline values: CDR1 MNHEY, CDR2 SVGAGI. V shed 7 bases and J shed 2 bases, with 10 bases lying between them. CDR3 length equals 13 residues. The DNA for the CDR3 is TGTGCCAGCACTCAGCCATCCACAGATACGCAGTATTTT. Amino acids: CASTQPSTDTQYF.

The chain uses TRBV18 and TRBJ1-1; TRBD1 is a possible D gene (5 bases). V was trimmed by 6 bases and J by 1 base, leaving 15 bases between them. In germline, CDR1 is KGHSH, CDR2 LQKENI. The CDR3 has 15 amino acids. CDR3: CASSTRGTENTEAFF. In nucleotides, the CDR3 is TGTGCCAGCTCCACCCGCGGGACGGAGAACACTGAAGCTTTCTTT.

The genes are TRBV20-1 and TRBJ2-1; 10 bases line up with TRBD2. The ends lost 5 bases at V and 15 bases at J; junction bases unmatched: 13. Per the germline V gene, CDR1 is DFQATT and CDR2 is SNEGSKA (reference sequence). This CDR3 is 13 amino acids long. The CDR3 nucleotides read TGCAGTGCTTGGGCAAGCGGGGGGGTCTCTCGGTTCTTC. Its protein product is CSAWASGGVSRFF.

This sequence joins TRBV10-3 and TRBJ1-1, with 9 bases fitting TRBD1. Germline assignment: CDR1 ENHRY and CDR2 SYGVKD. The V gene end was trimmed by 5 bases and the J gene end by 4 bases; junction bases not matched to a gene: 8. The CDR3 contains 15 residues. The CDR3 region is CAISPDRGFITEAFF. CDR3 in DNA: TGTGCCATCAGTCCAGACAGGGGGTTCATCACTGAAGCTTTCTTT.

The chain has TRBV6-2 or TRBV6-3 and TRBJ2-2; 10 bases agree with TRBD1. With V trimmed by 0 bases and J by 4 bases, 11 bases remained unmatched. The CDR3 extends over 19 amino acids. The germline gives CDR1 MNHEY, CDR2 SVGEGT. The CDR3 loop is CASSYSIYEDRGSTGELFF. DNA for the CDR3: TGTGCCAGCAGTTACTCCATCTACGAGGACAGGGGGAGCACCGGGGAGCTGTTTTTT.

This clonotype was detected a few times. The V gene is TRBV6-5, the J gene TRBJ1-5; D unclear. The CDR3 consists of 13 residues. CDR1 is MNHEY, CDR2 SVGAGI, per germline. Trimming took 4 bases from V and 7 from J, leaving 11 bases between them. CDR3 residues: CASSSTDEQPQHF. In DNA form, the CDR3 reads TGTGCCAGCAGTTCAACGGATGAGCAGCCCCAGCATTTT.

This clonotype was seen more than once but under ten times. The chain combines TRBV7-2 with TRBJ2-5, with a weak D call TRBD2 (5 bases). This CDR3 region has 13 residues. The germline V gene encodes CDR1 SGHTA and CDR2 FQGNSA. Trimming took off 0 bases at V and 10 bases at J, with 12 bases between the two ends. CDR3 region: CASSLAWGDGQYF. CDR3 DNA sequence: TGTGCCAGCAGCTTAGCGTGGGGAGATGGCCAGTACTTC.

This chain joins TRBV12-3 or TRBV12-4 and TRBJ2-5, with D tentatively TRBD2 (6 bases). CDR3 length equals 12 residues. Trimming removed 7 bases from V and 5 bases from J, with 11 bases in between. CDR3 nucleotide sequence: TGTGCCAGCACCACGGGACTCGAGACCCAGTACTTC. Translated, it gives CASTTGLETQYF.

The rearrangement links TRBV6-5 to TRBJ1-6; perhaps TRBD1 as D (6 bases). Germline-derived CDR1 and CDR2 are MNHEY and SVGAGI. The CDR3 consists of 17 residues. V lost 0 bases and J 6 bases, leaving 15 bases between the germline ends. The CDR3 reads CASSYSLAGAVNSPLHF. In DNA, the CDR3 is TGTGCCAGCAGTTACTCTCTAGCAGGGGCTGTTAATTCACCCCTCCACTTT.

This chain links TRBV5-1 with TRBJ2-3; possibly TRBD2 for D (5 bases). The CDR3 length is 14 residues. Trimming pared 3 bases from V and 3 bases from J, leaving 11 bases between. Per the germline V gene, CDR1 is SGHRS and CDR2 is YFSETQ. CDR3 coding DNA: TGCGCCAGCAGCTCTACACTAGATACAGATACGCAGTATTTT. This sequence encodes CASSSTLDTDTQYF. Full variable domain (rest looked up from reference TRBV5-1 and TRBJ2-3): KAGVTQTPRYLIKTRGQQVTLSCSPISGHRSVSWYQQTPGQGLQFLFEYFSETQRNKGNFPGRFSGRQFSNSRSEMNVSTLELGDSALYLCASSSTLDTDTQYFGPGTRLTVL.

In nucleotides, the CDR3 is TGTGCCAGCAGCTTAGCGGGACATTACAATGAGCAGTTCTTC. Translated, it gives CASSLAGHYNEQFF. This chain connects TRBV7-2 to TRBJ2-1; perhaps TRBD1 as D (6 bases). Trimming left V 0 bases short and J 4 bases short, with 7 bases between. This CDR3 has 14 residues. The germline CDR1 and CDR2 sequences are SGHTA and FQGNSA.

This clonotype was counted between two and nine times. J is TRBJ2-5 and V is TRBV20-1; 8 bases align to TRBD1. The length of the CDR3 is 14 residues. V dropped 0 bases and J dropped 1; count of bases not matched to a gene: 1. Germline V lookup: CDR1 DFQATT, CDR2 SNEGSKA (reference sequence). CDR3 protein: CSAREGTGQETQYF. The CDR3 nucleotides are TGCAGTGCTAGAGAGGGGACAGGCCAAGAGACCCAGTACTTC.

This chain joins TRBV11-2 and TRBJ1-2; no reliable D call. Germline loops: CDR1 SGHAT, CDR2 FQNNGV. The CDR3 has 15 residues. Trimming left V 4 bases short and J 4 bases short, with 16 bases between. The CDR3 here is CASSSSIRVSYGYTF. The CDR3, as DNA: TGTGCCAGCAGCTCAAGCATCCGGGTCTCCTATGGCTACACCTTC.

The V gene is TRBV29-1, the J gene TRBJ2-7, with 8 positions matching TRBD1. Looked up from germline, CDR1 is SQVTM and CDR2 is ANQGSEA. CDR3 length: 12 residues. The V segment lost 3 bases and the J segment 6 bases; nucleotides outside the gene matches: 4. The CDR3 DNA follows: TGCAGCGTTGAGGACAGGGCCGCCGAGCAGTACTTC. Its translation: CSVEDRAAEQYF.

The J gene is TRBJ1-5, the V gene TRBV5-1; 8 bases fit TRBD1. CDR1 is SGHRS, CDR2 YFSETQ, per germline. The ends lost 1 base at V and 7 bases at J; junction bases unmatched: 7. There are 15 residues in the CDR3. The CDR3 reads CASSLWSGGGQPQHF. The CDR3 DNA reads as TGCGCCAGCAGCTTGTGGTCAGGGGGCGGACAGCCCCAGCATTTT.

This chain uses TRBV5-1 with TRBJ2-1; 7 bases line up with TRBD2. Germline V lookup: CDR1 SGHRS, CDR2 YFSETQ. This CDR3 comprises 17 residues. V trimming: 2 bases; J trimming: 0 bases; junction bases outside the gene matches: 8. The chain's CDR3 is CASSLRGGLNSYNEQFF. In DNA, the CDR3 is TGCGCCAGCAGCTTAAGGGGAGGGCTAAACTCCTACAATGAGCAGTTCTTC.

This clonotype was counted between two and nine times. The rearrangement uses TRBV7-9 and TRBJ2-7, with D perhaps matching TRBD1 (6 bases). Deletions cut 5 bases from V and 5 bases from J, with 10 bases between. This CDR3 has 12 amino acids. The germline CDR1 and CDR2 sequences are SEHNR and FQNEAQ (reference sequence). CDR3 loop: CASSLGGDEQYV. The CDR3 DNA sequence: TGTGCCAGCAGCCTAGGGGGAGACGAGCAGTACGTC.

This chain uses TRBV7-9 with TRBJ2-4; tentatively, D is TRBD1 (5 bases). The V gene's germline CDR1 is SEHNR and CDR2 FQNEAQ (reference sequence). The CDR3 extends over 14 amino acids. V gave up 1 base and J gave up 6 bases, with 10 bases separating them. The CDR3 sequence is CASSLVRAGNIQYF. Here the CDR3 DNA reads TGTGCCAGCAGCTTAGTCAGGGCTGGAAACATTCAGTACTTC.